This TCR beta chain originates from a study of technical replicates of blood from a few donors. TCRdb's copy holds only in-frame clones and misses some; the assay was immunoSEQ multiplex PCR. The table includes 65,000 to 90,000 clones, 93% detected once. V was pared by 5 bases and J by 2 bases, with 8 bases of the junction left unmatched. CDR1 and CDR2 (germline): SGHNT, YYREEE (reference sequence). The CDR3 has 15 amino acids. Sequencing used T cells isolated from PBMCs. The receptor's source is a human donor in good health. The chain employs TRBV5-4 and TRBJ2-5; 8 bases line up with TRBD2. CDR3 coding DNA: TGTGCCAGCAGTTCCGGACTAGCCACACAAGAGACCCAGTACTTC. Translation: CASSSGLATQETQYF.